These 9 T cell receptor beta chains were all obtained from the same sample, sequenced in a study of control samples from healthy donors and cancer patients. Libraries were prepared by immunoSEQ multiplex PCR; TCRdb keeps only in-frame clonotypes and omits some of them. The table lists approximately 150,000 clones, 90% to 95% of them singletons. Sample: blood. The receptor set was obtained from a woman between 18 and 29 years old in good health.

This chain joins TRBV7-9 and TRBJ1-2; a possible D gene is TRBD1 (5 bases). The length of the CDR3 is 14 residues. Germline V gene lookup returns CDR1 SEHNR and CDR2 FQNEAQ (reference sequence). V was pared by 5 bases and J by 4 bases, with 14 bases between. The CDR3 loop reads CASSAPGRLYGYTF. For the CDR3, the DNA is TGTGCCAGCAGCGCTCCGGGACGGCTCTATGGCTACACCTTC.

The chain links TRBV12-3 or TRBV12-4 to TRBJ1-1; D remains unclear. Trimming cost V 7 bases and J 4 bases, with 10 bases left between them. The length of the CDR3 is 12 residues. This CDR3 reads CASTLVFTEAFF. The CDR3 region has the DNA TGTGCCAGCACCTTGGTTTTCACTGAAGCTTTCTTT.

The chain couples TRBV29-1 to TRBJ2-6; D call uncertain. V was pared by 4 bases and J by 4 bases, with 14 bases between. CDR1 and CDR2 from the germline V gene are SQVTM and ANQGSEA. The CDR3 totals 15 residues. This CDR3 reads CSVGSGPTGANVLTF. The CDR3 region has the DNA TGCAGCGTTGGATCAGGCCCCACCGGGGCCAACGTCCTGACTTTC.

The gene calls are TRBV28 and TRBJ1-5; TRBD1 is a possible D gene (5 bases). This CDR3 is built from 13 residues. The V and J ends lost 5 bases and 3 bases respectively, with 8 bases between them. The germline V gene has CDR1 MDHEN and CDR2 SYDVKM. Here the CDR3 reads CASSLGTNQPQHF. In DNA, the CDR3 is TGTGCCAGCAGTCTCGGGACCAATCAGCCCCAGCATTTT.

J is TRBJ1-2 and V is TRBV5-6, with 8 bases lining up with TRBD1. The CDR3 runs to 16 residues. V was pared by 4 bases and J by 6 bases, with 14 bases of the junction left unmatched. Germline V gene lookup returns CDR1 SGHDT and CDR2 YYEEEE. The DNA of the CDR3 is TGTGCCAGCAGCCCGCGAATGACAGGGGCTGTGAATGGCTACACCTTC. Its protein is CASSPRMTGAVNGYTF.

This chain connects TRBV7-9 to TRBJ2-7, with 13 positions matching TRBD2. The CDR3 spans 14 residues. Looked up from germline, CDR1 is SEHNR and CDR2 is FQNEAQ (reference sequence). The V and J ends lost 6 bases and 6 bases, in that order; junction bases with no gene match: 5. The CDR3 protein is CASSRTSGSGEQYF. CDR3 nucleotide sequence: TGTGCCAGCAGTCGGACTAGCGGGAGTGGCGAGCAGTACTTC. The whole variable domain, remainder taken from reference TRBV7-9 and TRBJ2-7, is DTGVSQNPRHKITKRGQNVTFRCDPISEHNRLYWYRQTLGQGPEFLTYFQNEAQLEKSRLLSDRFSAERPKGSFSTLEIQRTEQGDSAMYLCASSRTSGSGEQYFGPGTRLTVT.

The CDR3 DNA is TGTGCCAGTAGTATGGACCGAAATTCACCCCTCCACTTT. Translated, it gives CASSMDRNSPLHF. The V gene is TRBV19, the J gene TRBJ1-6; D gene uncertain. The CDR3 runs to 13 residues. V lost 3 bases and J lost 7, with 7 bases in between. From germline, CDR1 is LNHDA and CDR2 SQIVND (reference sequence).

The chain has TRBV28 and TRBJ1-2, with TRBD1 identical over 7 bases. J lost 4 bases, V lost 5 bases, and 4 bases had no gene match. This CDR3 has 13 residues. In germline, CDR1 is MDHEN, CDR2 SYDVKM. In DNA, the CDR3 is TGTGCCAGCAGTACTGGGGACAGCTATGGCTACACCTTC. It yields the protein CASSTGDSYGYTF.

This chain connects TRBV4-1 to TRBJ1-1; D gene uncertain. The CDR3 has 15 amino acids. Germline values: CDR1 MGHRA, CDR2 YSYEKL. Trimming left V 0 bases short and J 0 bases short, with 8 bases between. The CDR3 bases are TGCGCCAGCAGCCAAGATATTGTGGTGAACACTGAAGCTTTCTTT. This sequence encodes CASSQDIVVNTEAFF.